This T cell receptor beta chain was identified in a study of cytomegalovirus exposure and HLA in healthy donors (TCRdb year 2017). For the study in its entirety: An earlier analysis of roughly 500 of the donors reported about 300 Gb of sequence data and 95 million to 120 million unique TCR beta sequences obtained from around 180 million T cells. The study aimed to test whether cataloging public T cell receptors could reveal signatures of past pathogen exposure. A later genetic analysis used genome-wide SNP genotypes for about 65% of the roughly 700 donors, treating that subset as a discovery cohort. Roughly 320 gigabases of sequencing data and around 80 million unique TCR sequences made up an early release that covered around 640 HLA-typed donors. Rather than drawing on any new phenotypic data, the later analysis identified candidate immune exposures from TCR beta sequences and the way those sequences occurred across donors. The number of donors typed differed by locus, with 629-630 for A, B, C, DRB1 and DQB1, around 500 for DQA1, 600 to 610 for DPA1, and under 490 for DPB1. Among almost 400 genotyped donors of the cohort, an average of about 240,000 unique TCR beta nucleotide sequences were sequenced per donor, 15% to 20% of them non-productive. Of the roughly 400 genotyped donors, 80% to 90% were placed in the genetic ancestry cluster associated with self-reported Caucasian donors. To predict cytomegalovirus infection status, the study brought together high-throughput TCR immunosequencing, statistical association of individual TCRs with disease status, and machine learning. All discovery cohort repertoires had been generated using a single sequencing platform. Because of strong linkage in the cohort, a few DR-DQ haplotypes were treated as single units for association and clustering. To decide whether each TCR beta V gene segment behaved as functional or pseudogenic, an earlier analysis of approximately 600 of the donors relied on high-throughput TCR beta sequencing. Besides the first cohort of more than 650 subjects, a separate validation cohort made up of roughly 120 different subjects was used. Donor age, sex, ethnicity and CMV serostatus were compiled alongside the repertoire data. The T cell repertoires of 550 to 850 subjects were profiled by immunosequencing and related to cytomegalovirus serostatus. In a later analysis, previously published TCR beta repertoires from several hundred donors were re-analyzed and high-resolution HLA genotyping was added so that TCR occurrence patterns could be studied. HLA typing included class I and class II loci at four-digit resolution. The full study reports these points: In a later analysis, over 15,000 TCR beta sequences were associated with specific HLA alleles at a false discovery rate of 0.05. The 87-base-pair reads could not distinguish some IMGT-functional V segments, including TRBV6-2 and TRBV6-3, so those segments were excluded. The only immune exposure information available for the cohort was CMV serostatus. A group of highly shared sequence variants was considered likely to be a technical artifact of the sequencing pipeline. The presence/absence analyses assumed that sequencing depth was roughly uniform across donors, and that assumption may not be true. According to the authors, the approach could potentially be generalized to other disease states and immunological phenotypes. An earlier analysis of 450 to 750 of the donors showed that most TCR beta V segments appeared in productive rearrangements either about 90% or about 30% of the time, which broadly matched IMGT annotations. In a later analysis, the rate of TCR association differed among HLA loci, with DRB1 alleles having the most associated TCRs and HLA-C alleles having the fewest. Most TCR sequences were observed very rarely across donors, whereas some public TCRs were present in many individuals. Assigning TCR associations to individual alleles was difficult when HLA alleles, especially DR and DQ, strongly co-occurred. A later genetic analysis associated a missense DCLRE1C variant with V-gene and J-gene trimming of TCR beta chains, and an independent cohort replicated the association. This cohort had only TCR beta chains sequenced, and the lack of alpha or paired-chain data limited which features could be detected. A later genetic analysis reported fewer N-insertions in productive TCRs among donors in an Asian-associated ancestry cluster than the roughly 720-donor mean. A later analysis found that most CMV-associated TCR beta chains appeared HLA-restricted, with HLA associations seemingly driven largely by CMV exposure. The classifier was reported to diagnose cytomegalovirus status with high specificity and sensitivity in both the original and validation cohorts. Because HLA typing was missing for some donors at each locus, association tests included only the typed subset. Because counts were too low, seventeen rarely observed V segments, including chromosome 9 orphons, were excluded from the earlier analysis of 587 of the donors. Several of the top co-occurrence clusters appeared to be linked to parvovirus B19, influenza, CMV and Epstein-Barr virus, according to a later analysis. The study listed 170 or so TCR beta chains as associated with cytomegalovirus. Three of the identified cytomegalovirus-associated TCR beta chains were confirmed in vitro to be specific for cytomegalovirus antigens. Linkage disequilibrium might explain the correlated functional status among segregating V segments, but an unknown experimental factor could not be ruled out. A further reported finding was that TCR beta sequences accurately predicted the HLA-A and HLA-B alleles for most subjects in the first cohort. In a later analysis, HLA-associated TCR beta chains were found to be more clonally expanded and to have lower generation probabilities than equally common non-associated chains.

Library method: the immunoSEQ multiplex PCR assay. The multiplex PCR relied on a mix of 60 forward primers for TCR Vbeta segments and 13 reverse primers for TCR Jbeta segments. A multiplex PCR assay on genomic DNA amplified the CDR3 region of rearranged TCR beta genes. The amplified TCR beta libraries were sequenced on the Illumina HiSeq System as 87-base-pair reads. On the authors' methods: Across the 670 or so repertoires, a later analysis counted tens of millions of unique TCR beta chains, around 10 million of which were shared by at least two donors. To remove PCR and sequencing errors, raw reads were error-corrected and collapsed into unique sequences using a nearest-neighbor algorithm that merged closely related sequences. CDR3 sequences were aligned to IMGT reference sequences to assign V, D and J gene segments. For a sequence to be retained, a match of at least six nucleotides was required to both a V gene segment and a J gene segment. Rearrangements were called productive when the CDR3 lacked stop codons and stayed in frame with V and J; all others were non-productive. Following IMGT convention, CDR3 was defined as the stretch from the second conserved V-encoded cysteine to the conserved J-encoded phenylalanine. In an earlier analysis of more than 550 of the donors, sequences lacking an unambiguous match to a single V gene segment were excluded. In an earlier analysis of a few hundred of the donors, a V segment was called functional when productive rearrangements were above 56.7%, and segregating when the standard deviation between donors exceeded 5%. A statistical classification framework was developed to diagnose cytomegalovirus status using the catalog of TCR beta chain sequences. V and J gene assignment, in a later analysis, came from comparing TCR nucleotide sequences with IMGT/GENE-DB human TR gene sequences. Using the TCRdist pipeline, a later analysis assigned CDR3 sequences along with most-parsimonious VDJ recombination scenarios. In a later analysis, each TCR beta chain was defined by its CDR3 amino acid sequence together with its V-gene family, and reads lacking a unique V-gene family were excluded. In a later analysis, 450 to 600 highly shared, low-generation-probability nucleotide sequences were removed to address suspected cross-contamination and a sequencing artifact. In a later analysis, a clonal expansion index was calculated for each public chain from normalized within-repertoire ranks of inferred template counts. In a later analysis, generation probabilities were computed using a VDJ recombination model fitted to out-of-frame rearrangements, and the results were checked against IGoR. In a later analysis, TCR-TCR, TCR-HLA and TCR-CMV co-occurrence was scored with hypergeometric tests, and a repertoire-size bias correction was applied to TCR pairs. False discovery rates were estimated in a later analysis by permuting HLA or CMV assignments 20 times. In a later analysis, co-occurring TCRs were grouped using DBSCAN, and TCRdist sequence similarity was added for clustering within HLA-allele-positive subsets. Co-occurrence clustering excluded repertoires with fewer than 30,000 or more than 120,000 public chains, plus five with anomalous nucleotide sharing. TCRdb's version of the immuneACCESS table is confined to in-frame rearrangements and falls short of the full clone set. An unresolved V gene accounts for under half of the shortfall where checked; the remainder is of unknown origin. V and J calls and clone size are copied from that table; D and trimming were computed from the DNA. A total of 220,000 or so clones appear in this sample, 82% of them only once. About 2.6% of the sample is held by the ten biggest clonotypes.

Only a few counts were recorded for this clone. Its target antigen remains unknown. Base qualities are missing; no much larger clone stands one base away. The CDR3 has 15 amino acids, counting the end cysteine and phenylalanine. The retained sequence is limited to the CDR3, 45 bases, with the frame set at the first base. Trimming removed 6 bases from V and 2 bases from J; the gene matches leave 4 bases unexplained. As encoded in the germline V gene, CDR1 is MNHNS while CDR2 is SASEGT. The cohort comprised 710 or so healthy bone marrow donors. At the time of sampling, every cohort member was nominally healthy, though immune exposures that went unrecorded were likely present. The donor was CMV seronegative and belonged to the group of 350 or so seronegative cohort members. Every donor gave a peripheral blood sample, and the peripheral blood mononuclear cells from that sample were used for TCR beta sequencing. The Qiagen DNeasy Blood Extraction Kit was used to extract genomic DNA from the blood cell samples.

The TCR was taken from a woman in her forties in good health and CMV-seronegative. The chain is assembled from TRBV6-1 and TRBJ2-5; TRBD2 fits 12 bases in the junction. The specimen sequenced was PBMCs. The base sequence is TGTGCCAGCAGAGGGACTAGCGGGTGGCAAGAGACCCAGTACTTC. It is translated as CASRGTSGWQETQYF.